This is a list of T cell receptor beta chains from one sample in a study of T cell responses to AZD1222 COVID-19 vaccine. Sequencing was performed with immunoSEQ multiplex PCR; in TCRdb, only in-frame clones are kept and a portion is missing. The data hold some 150,000 clones, with approximately 90% observed a single time. The source material was peripheral blood, sampled 28 days after the second AZD1222 dose. The receptor set was obtained from an adult who received the AZD1222 COVID-19 vaccine. The CDR3 runs from the conserved cysteine through the conserved F or W. The order of the fields is V gene, J gene, D gene, CDR3 DNA, CDR3 protein. The D gene is left open where the match is weak.

>TRBV27|TRBJ2-1|NA
TGTGCCAGCAGTTTGCCACCCCAAAATGAGCAGTTCTTC
CASSLPPQNEQFF
>TRBV6-6|TRBJ2-1|NA
TGTGCCAGCAGCTCGGACCGCTACAATGAGCAGTTCTTC
CASSSDRYNEQFF
>TRBV9|TRBJ1-3|NA
TGTGCCAGCAGCACTATGGACGGACTAATCTCTGGAAACACCATATATTTT
CASSTMDGLISGNTIYF
>TRBV9|TRBJ1-6|NA
TGTGCCAGCAGCGCCGAAGGTCGCTCACCCCTCCACTTT
CASSAEGRSPLHF
>TRBV13|TRBJ2-1|NA
TGTGCCAGCACTCTGGGGGGGGGCCGGAGGTCCTACAATGAGCAGTTCTTC
CASTLGGGRRSYNEQFF
>TRBV7-2|TRBJ1-6|TRBD1
TGTGCCAGCAGCTTAGGCGACAGGGGGGGAAATTCACCCCTCCACTTT
CASSLGDRGGNSPLHF
>TRBV5-4|TRBJ2-7|TRBD1
TGTGCCAGCAGTCGGGACAGACAGGACGAGCAGTACTTC
CASSRDRQDEQYF
>TRBV6-5|TRBJ1-1|NA
TGTGCCAGCAGTCCCGGAGATCGGGACACTGAAGCTTTCTTT
CASSPGDRDTEAFF
>TRBV18|TRBJ2-1|TRBD1
TGTGCCAGCTCACCGACAGGGATTCGGAGTGGGAATGAGCAGTTCTTC
CASSPTGIRSGNEQFF
>TRBV19|TRBJ1-4|NA
TGTGCCAGTAGTACTACAGGGAGCGGCGAAAAACTGTTTTTT
CASSTTGSGEKLFF
>TRBV19|TRBJ2-1|NA
TGTGCCAGTAGTGACGGACGGCCGAGGAATGAGCAGTTCTTC
CASSDGRPRNEQFF
>TRBV9|TRBJ2-2|NA
TGTGCCAGCAGCCCGATGTGGGGTTCGGGCACCGGGGAGCTGTTTTTT
CASSPMWGSGTGELFF
>TRBV5-5|TRBJ2-7|NA
TGTGCCAGCAGCTTGCCGCCCCCCGGGGAGAACGAGCAGTACTTC
CASSLPPPGENEQYF
>TRBV5-1|TRBJ1-1|TRBD1
TGCGCCAGCAGCGGCCGGGACAGGGTAACTGAAGCTTTCTTT
CASSGRDRVTEAFF
>TRBV14|TRBJ1-3|NA
TGTGCCAGCAGCCAAGTGGGAACTGGAAACACCATATATTTT
CASSQVGTGNTIYF